Listed below are T cell receptor beta chains from one sample, sequenced in a study of cytomegalovirus exposure and HLA in healthy donors. The method was immunoSEQ multiplex PCR; TCRdb's version includes in-frame clones alone and lacks a portion of them. The sample has 95,000 to 150,000 clones, approximately 75% seen once. Input material: PBMCs. All receptors derive from a woman aged 45-59 years in good health and CMV-seronegative. Both conserved end residues are part of each CDR3.

v_call: TRBV30; cdr3_aa: CAWSGLDSNQPQHF
v_call: TRBV28; cdr3_aa: CASRPSEETQYF
v_call: TRBV29-1; cdr3_aa: CSVEGRAGEQYF
v_call: TRBV7-8; cdr3_aa: CASSSLMTSRPYNEQFF
v_call: TRBV19; cdr3_aa: CASSIDLQGTYNEQFF
v_call: TRBV4-2; cdr3_aa: CASSQVAQGYNEQFF
v_call: TRBV7-2; cdr3_aa: CASSTRQGQGYTF
v_call: TRBV28; cdr3_aa: CASSSGDFGPYF
v_call: TRBV30; cdr3_aa: CAWSSGSLNEQFF
v_call: TRBV7-2; cdr3_aa: CASSATGGPYNEQFF
v_call: TRBV5-1; cdr3_aa: CASSRARDTGELFF
v_call: TRBV14; cdr3_aa: CASSRELGGELFF
v_call: TRBV5-6; cdr3_aa: CASSPSGNTEAFF
v_call: TRBV28; cdr3_aa: CASREQGRNEKLFF
v_call: TRBV6-5; cdr3_aa: CASSPGQFTEAFF
v_call: TRBV11-3; cdr3_aa: CASSRQGVFDEQFF
v_call: TRBV4-3; cdr3_aa: CASSQGSGSYEQYF
v_call: TRBV29-1; cdr3_aa: CSAARSNTGELFF
v_call: TRBV6-1; cdr3_aa: CAFRSGNTIYF
v_call: TRBV30; cdr3_aa: CAWRTGGHTEAFF
v_call: TRBV7-3; cdr3_aa: CASGLAGYNEQFF
v_call: TRBV7-3; cdr3_aa: CASSLQLTSGRLGNEQFF
v_call: TRBV19; cdr3_aa: CASSIWTGVRPTQYF
v_call: TRBV5-1; cdr3_aa: CASSLAEGLAGELFF
v_call: TRBV7-9; cdr3_aa: CASSLVSGETQYF